Listed below are T cell receptor beta chains from one sample, sequenced in a study of shared clonotypes between healthy human individuals. Measured with immunoSEQ multiplex PCR; TCRdb has only the in-frame clones, and not every one. The repertoire consists of fewer than 1.8 million clones, with around 98.5% occurring once and the leading ten covering over 0.3%. The sample consisted of naive CD4+ T cells sorted from blood. These receptors all stem from a man under 40 in good health. CDR3s include the opening cysteine and the closing phenylalanine or tryptophan. A D gene is named only where the DNA matches it firmly. Where a row states a size, it is once, few, many or the class of an expanded clone; other rows omit it.

CDR3	DNA	D	length	J	size	V
CASAPPRDINQPQHF	TGTGCCAGCGCGCCCCCCCGGGACATCAATCAGCCCCAGCATTTT	NA	15	TRBJ1-5	NA	TRBV2
CASSLEGGARIRNTEAFF	TGCGCCAGCAGCTTGGAAGGGGGGGCAAGGATCAGGAACACTGAAGCTTTCTTT	NA	18	TRBJ1-1	NA	TRBV5-1
CAWGGTDPYNEQFF	TGTGCCTGGGGCGGGACAGACCCTTACAATGAGCAGTTCTTC	NA	14	TRBJ2-1	NA	TRBV30
CSVVAGEDSGTDTQYF	TGCAGCGTTGTGGCCGGGGAGGATAGCGGCACAGATACGCAGTATTTT	NA	16	TRBJ2-3	NA	TRBV29-1
CASSYGREYNEQFF	TGTGCCAGCAGTTACGGGCGGGAGTACAATGAGCAGTTCTTC	TRBD2	14	TRBJ2-1	NA	TRBV6-5
CASSPGPPGQGAYGYTF	TGTGCCAGCAGCCCCGGTCCCCCGGGACAGGGGGCCTATGGCTACACCTTC	TRBD1	17	TRBJ1-2	NA	TRBV7-3
CASSLTAEPVYGYTF	TGTGCCAGCAGCTTGACCGCAGAACCCGTCTATGGCTACACCTTC	NA	15	TRBJ1-2	NA	TRBV7-8
CASRLGETYGYTF	TGTGCCAGCAGACTAGGAGAGACCTATGGCTACACCTTC	NA	13	TRBJ1-2	NA	TRBV27
CASSHSSSGQETQYF	TGTGCCAGCTCGCATTCCTCTAGCGGTCAAGAGACCCAGTACTTC	TRBD2	15	TRBJ2-5	NA	TRBV18
CASSLDPFSGQETQYF	TGTGCCAGCAGCTTAGATCCTTTCAGCGGCCAAGAGACCCAGTACTTC	NA	16	TRBJ2-5	NA	TRBV11-2
CASSSQGREQYF	TGTGCCAGCAGCTCCCAGGGACGAGAGCAGTACTTC	NA	12	TRBJ2-7	NA	TRBV7-8
CASSRSTGGYEQYF	TGTGCCAGCAGTCGATCGACAGGGGGCTACGAGCAGTACTTC	TRBD1	14	TRBJ2-7	NA	TRBV6-5
CASSLESSYEQYF	TGTGCCAGCAGCTTAGAGAGCTCCTACGAGCAGTACTTC	NA	13	TRBJ2-7	NA	TRBV11-2
CASSLESGGLAKNIQYF	TGTGCCAGCAGCTTGGAGTCAGGGGGCTTGGCCAAAAACATTCAGTACTTC	TRBD1	17	TRBJ2-4	NA	TRBV5-4
CASNGDRWKGYTF	TGTGCCAGCAACGGGGACAGATGGAAAGGCTACACCTTC	TRBD1	13	TRBJ1-2	NA	TRBV7-9
CASSPPGELNEQFF	TGTGCCAGCAGTCCACCAGGGGAACTTAATGAGCAGTTCTTC	NA	14	TRBJ2-1	NA	TRBV6-5
CASSASGRGTQYF	TGCGCCAGCAGCGCCAGCGGGAGAGGTACGCAGTATTTT	TRBD2	13	TRBJ2-3	NA	TRBV10-1
CASSSSAGASGNTIYF	TGCGCCAGCAGCTCAAGCGCAGGGGCTTCAGGAAACACCATATATTTT	NA	16	TRBJ1-3	NA	TRBV5-1
CASSYRAAQPQHF	TGTGCCAGCAGTTATCGGGCTGCTCAGCCCCAGCATTTT	NA	13	TRBJ1-5	NA	TRBV6-5
CASSLKRDRTDTQYF	TGTGCCAGCAGCTTAAAGCGGGATCGCACAGATACGCAGTATTTT	TRBD2	15	TRBJ2-3	NA	TRBV5-4
CASRRTSGNYEQYF	TGTGCCAGCAGGAGGACTAGCGGGAACTACGAGCAGTACTTC	TRBD2	14	TRBJ2-7	NA	TRBV6-1
CASVRTGWSYGYTF	TGTGCCAGCGTCCGAACAGGGTGGAGCTATGGCTACACCTTC	NA	14	TRBJ1-2	once	TRBV28
CASSTIRELDTQYF	TGTGCCAGCAGTACAATCAGAGAACTCGATACGCAGTATTTT	NA	14	TRBJ2-3	NA	TRBV7-9
CASTPTGFQPQHF	TGTGCCAGCACCCCGACAGGGTTTCAGCCCCAGCATTTT	TRBD1	13	TRBJ1-5	NA	TRBV6-1
CASSLEGAANYGYTF	TGTGCCAGCAGCTTGGAAGGGGCGGCTAACTATGGCTACACCTTC	NA	15	TRBJ1-2	NA	TRBV5-4
CASSKIPREWGNLSKNIQYF	TGTGCCAGCAGCAAAATCCCACGGGAGTGGGGTAATTTATCCAAAAACATTCAGTACTTC	NA	20	TRBJ2-4	once	TRBV21-1
CASSLLAASGELFF	TGTGCCAGCAGCTTACTAGCGGCCTCCGGGGAGCTGTTTTTT	TRBD2	14	TRBJ2-2	NA	TRBV11-1
CASSFGTTETQYF	TGCGCCAGCAGCTTCGGGACAACTGAGACCCAGTACTTC	NA	13	TRBJ2-5	NA	TRBV5-1
CASSKQGRDYEQYF	TGTGCCAGCAGTAAACAGGGTAGGGACTACGAGCAGTACTTC	NA	14	TRBJ2-7	NA	TRBV27
CASSLGGRPTEAFF	TGTGCCAGCAGCTTAGGGGGGAGACCCACTGAAGCTTTCTTT	NA	14	TRBJ1-1	NA	TRBV13
CASSTGTGPQPQHF	TGTGCCAGCTCTACCGGGACAGGGCCTCAGCCCCAGCATTTT	TRBD1	14	TRBJ1-5	NA	TRBV18
CASSERVGTQYF	TGTGCCAGCAGTGAACGGGTAGGGACCCAGTACTTC	NA	12	TRBJ2-5	NA	TRBV6-1
CASSHIWTVRDNEQFF	TGCGCCAGCAGCCATATTTGGACAGTTCGAGACAATGAGCAGTTCTTC	NA	16	TRBJ2-1	NA	TRBV4-1
CASSLPGQGANEQFF	TGTGCCAGCAGCTTACCGGGACAGGGGGCCAATGAGCAGTTCTTC	TRBD1	15	TRBJ2-1	NA	TRBV9
CASSVASGYKETQYF	TGTGCCAGCAGCGTAGCTAGCGGGTATAAAGAGACCCAGTACTTC	TRBD2	15	TRBJ2-5	NA	TRBV9
CSVVQGGNQPQHF	TGCAGCGTTGTACAGGGAGGCAATCAGCCCCAGCATTTT	NA	13	TRBJ1-5	NA	TRBV29-1
CASSPPDILYGYTF	TGTGCCAGCTCACCACCGGACATTCTCTATGGCTACACCTTC	NA	14	TRBJ1-2	NA	TRBV18
CASSPGTAWRELFF	TGTGCCAGCTCACCAGGGACAGCTTGGCGGGAGCTGTTTTTT	TRBD1	14	TRBJ2-2	NA	TRBV18
CAWSSGIWGEQFF	TGTGCCTGGAGTTCCGGGATATGGGGTGAGCAGTTCTTC	NA	13	TRBJ2-1	NA	TRBV30
CASSLQAGTGDYEQYF	TGCGCCAGCAGCTTACAAGCCGGGACAGGGGACTACGAGCAGTACTTC	TRBD1	16	TRBJ2-7	once	TRBV5-1
CASSLINGGTGDYEQYF	TGTGCCAGCAGCTTGATCAATGGGGGGACAGGGGACTACGAGCAGTACTTC	TRBD1	17	TRBJ2-7	NA	TRBV7-9
CASSFSGESEQYF	TGTGCCAGCAGTTTTAGCGGTGAGTCCGAGCAGTACTTC	NA	13	TRBJ2-7	NA	TRBV9
CASGGLAGAREQYF	TGTGCCAGCGGGGGGCTAGCGGGCGCCCGTGAGCAGTACTTC	TRBD2	14	TRBJ2-7	NA	TRBV6-1
CASSLGASEGNEQFF	TGTGCCAGCAGCTTGGGGGCTAGCGAGGGCAATGAGCAGTTCTTC	NA	15	TRBJ2-1	NA	TRBV5-5
CASSLEREMSGELFF	TGTGCCAGCAGCTTAGAGCGGGAGATGAGCGGGGAGCTGTTTTTT	TRBD2	15	TRBJ2-2	NA	TRBV7-9
CASSLRQGTSGTLSSYEQYF	TGCGCCAGCAGCTTGCGACAGGGGACGTCCGGGACCTTAAGCTCCTACGAGCAGTACTTC	TRBD1	20	TRBJ2-7	NA	TRBV5-1
CASSLEGRSIGGELFF	TGTGCCAGCAGTTTAGAAGGACGGAGTATCGGCGGGGAGCTGTTTTTT	NA	16	TRBJ2-2	NA	TRBV27
CASSLRPGLRNTEAFF	TGTGCCAGCAGCTTAAGACCAGGGCTGCGGAACACTGAAGCTTTCTTT	NA	16	TRBJ1-1	NA	TRBV5-8
CASSLKIGKNYGYTF	TGTGCCAGCAGCTTGAAGATAGGAAAGAACTATGGCTACACCTTC	NA	15	TRBJ1-2	NA	TRBV5-4
CAWSPGTDEAFF	TGTGCCTGGAGCCCCGGGACGGACGAAGCTTTCTTT	NA	12	TRBJ1-1	NA	TRBV30
CASSLSPMETQYF	TGCGCCAGCAGCTTATCCCCCATGGAGACCCAGTACTTC	NA	13	TRBJ2-5	once	TRBV5-1
CASTSPIYEQYF	TGTGCCAGTACTTCCCCCATCTACGAGCAGTACTTC	NA	12	TRBJ2-7	NA	TRBV19
CASSSGFSYEQYF	TGTGCCAGCAGCTCCGGGTTCTCCTACGAGCAGTACTTC	NA	13	TRBJ2-7	NA	TRBV7-2
CASSLGGVLRNEQFF	TGCGCCAGCAGCTTGGGGGGAGTCCTTCGAAATGAGCAGTTCTTC	NA	15	TRBJ2-1	NA	TRBV5-1
CACEIRGTYNEQFF	TGTGCCTGCGAAATCAGGGGGACCTACAATGAGCAGTTCTTC	TRBD1	14	TRBJ2-1	NA	TRBV30
CASSSYLAGGYNEQFF	TGTGCCAGCAGCTCGTATCTAGCGGGGGGATACAATGAGCAGTTCTTC	TRBD2	16	TRBJ2-1	NA	TRBV5-4
CASNSPRLGTRREQYF	TGTGCCAGCAACTCCCCCCGGCTCGGCACAAGGAGGGAGCAGTACTTC	NA	16	TRBJ2-7	NA	TRBV27